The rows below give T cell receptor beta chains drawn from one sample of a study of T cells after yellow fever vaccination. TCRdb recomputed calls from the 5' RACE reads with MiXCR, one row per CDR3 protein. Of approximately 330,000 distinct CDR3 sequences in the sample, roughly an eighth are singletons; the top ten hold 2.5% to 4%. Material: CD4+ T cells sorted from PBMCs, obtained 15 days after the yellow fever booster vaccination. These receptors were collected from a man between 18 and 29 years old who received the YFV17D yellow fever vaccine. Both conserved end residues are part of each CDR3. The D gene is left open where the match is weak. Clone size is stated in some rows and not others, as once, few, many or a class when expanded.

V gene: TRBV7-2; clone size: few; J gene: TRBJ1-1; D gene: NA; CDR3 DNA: TGTGCCAGCAGCTTTTCTCTCCGGGGGCGGGTGAACACTGAAGCTTTCTTT; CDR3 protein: CASSFSLRGRVNTEAFF
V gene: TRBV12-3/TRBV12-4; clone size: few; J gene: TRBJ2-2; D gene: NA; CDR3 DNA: TGTGCCAGCAGTTTCGTCGGGGAGCTGTTTTTT; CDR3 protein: CASSFVGELFF
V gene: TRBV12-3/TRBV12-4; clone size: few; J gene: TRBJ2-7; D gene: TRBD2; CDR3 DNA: TGTGCCAGCAGGGCCCTTAGCGGGGGGTCCGTTTACTTC; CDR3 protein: CASRALSGGSVYF
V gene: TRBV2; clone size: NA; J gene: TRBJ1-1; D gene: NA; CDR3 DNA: TGTGCCAGCAGTGATGTTCGGGAAACTGAAGCTTTCTTT; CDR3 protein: CASSDVRETEAFF
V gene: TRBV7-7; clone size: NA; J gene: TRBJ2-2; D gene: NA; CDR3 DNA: TGTGCCAGCAGCTTTAGCCCGGTGTGGGGGCCGAACACCGGGGAGCTGTTTTTT; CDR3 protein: CASSFSPVWGPNTGELFF
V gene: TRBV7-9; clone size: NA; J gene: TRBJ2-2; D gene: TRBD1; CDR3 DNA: TGTGCCAGCAGCTTATTATGGCAGGGGGCGAGCACCGGGGAGCTGTTTTTT; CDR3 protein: CASSLLWQGASTGELFF
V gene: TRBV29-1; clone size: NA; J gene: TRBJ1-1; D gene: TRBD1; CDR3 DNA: TGCAGCGTCAGGGGGTCCATGAACACTGAAGCTTTCTTT; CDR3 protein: CSVRGSMNTEAFF
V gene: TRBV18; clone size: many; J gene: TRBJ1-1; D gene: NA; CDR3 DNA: TGTGCCAGCTCACAGGGTCGGGACACTGAAGCTTTCTTT; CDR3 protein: CASSQGRDTEAFF
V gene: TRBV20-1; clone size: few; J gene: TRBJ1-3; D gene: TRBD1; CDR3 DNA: TGCAGTGCTTCCCGGACAGGGTGGAACACCATATATTTT; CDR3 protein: CSASRTGWNTIYF
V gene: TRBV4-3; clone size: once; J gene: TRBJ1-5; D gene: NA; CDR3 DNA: TGCGCCAGCAGCCAAGGTTATTCGTTGGATCAGCCCCAGCATTTT; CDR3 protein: CASSQGYSLDQPQHF
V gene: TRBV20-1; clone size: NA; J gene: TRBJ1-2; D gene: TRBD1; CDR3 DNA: TGCAGTGCCCTAGGGACAGGTTCGGGTGGCTACACCTTC; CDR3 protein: CSALGTGSGGYTF
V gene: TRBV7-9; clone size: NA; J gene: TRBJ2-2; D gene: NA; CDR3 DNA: TGTGCCAGCAGCTTAGGGACAGTTGAAACCGGGGAGCTGTTTTTT; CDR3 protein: CASSLGTVETGELFF
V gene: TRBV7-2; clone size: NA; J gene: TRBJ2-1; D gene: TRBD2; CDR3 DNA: TGTGCCAGCAGCGCATTAGTTACTAGCGGGGCCGAGCAGTTCTTC; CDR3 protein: CASSALVTSGAEQFF
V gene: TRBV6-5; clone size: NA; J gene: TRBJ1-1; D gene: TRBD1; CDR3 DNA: TGTGCCAGCAGTGCCGACAGGGTTAACACTGAAGCTTTCTTT; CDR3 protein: CASSADRVNTEAFF
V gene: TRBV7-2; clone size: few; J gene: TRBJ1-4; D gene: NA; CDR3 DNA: TGTGCCAGTAACAGGGTCGGGGAAAAACTGTTTTTT; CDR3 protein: CASNRVGEKLFF
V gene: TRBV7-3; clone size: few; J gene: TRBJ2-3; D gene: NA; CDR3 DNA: TGTGCCAGCAGCTTAATGTCAGATACGCAGTATTTT; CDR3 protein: CASSLMSDTQYF
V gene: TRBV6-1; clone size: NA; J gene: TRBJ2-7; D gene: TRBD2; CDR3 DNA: TGTGCCAGCAGTGGAATAGCGGGGGAGTCCTACGAGCAGTACTTC; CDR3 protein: CASSGIAGESYEQYF
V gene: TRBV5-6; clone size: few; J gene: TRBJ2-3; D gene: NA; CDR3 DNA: TGTGCCAGCAGCTTGGCTCTTTCCACAGATACGCAGTATTTT; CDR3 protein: CASSLALSTDTQYF
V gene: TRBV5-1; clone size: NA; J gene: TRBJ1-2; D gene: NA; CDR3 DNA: TGCGCCAGCAGAGGGGGTCGCGCCGGATCGGATGGCTACACCTTC; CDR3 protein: CASRGGRAGSDGYTF
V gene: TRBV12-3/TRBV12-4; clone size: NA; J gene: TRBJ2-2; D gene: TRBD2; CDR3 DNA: TGTGCCAGCAGGCGACTAGCGGGGACTCTGGGGGAGCTGTTTTTT; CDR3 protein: CASRRLAGTLGELFF
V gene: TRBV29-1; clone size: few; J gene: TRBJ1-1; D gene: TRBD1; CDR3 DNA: TGCAGCGTTGACCCTGGACAGGGGGCGCCTGGTGAAGCTTTCTTT; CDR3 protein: CSVDPGQGAPGEAFF
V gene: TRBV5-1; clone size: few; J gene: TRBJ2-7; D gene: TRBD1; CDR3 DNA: TGCGCCAGCAGCTTGGATCACAGGGGGCGAGGGCAGTACTTC; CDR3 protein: CASSLDHRGRGQYF
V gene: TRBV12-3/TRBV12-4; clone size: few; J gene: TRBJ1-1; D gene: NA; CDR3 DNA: TGTGCCAGCAGTTTAGCCAGGTCTGAAGCTTTCTTT; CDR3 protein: CASSLARSEAFF
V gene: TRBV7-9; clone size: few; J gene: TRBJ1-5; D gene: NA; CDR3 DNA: TGTGCCAGCAGCTTAGGGGGTGGAGGCAATCAGCCCCAGCATTTT; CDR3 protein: CASSLGGGGNQPQHF
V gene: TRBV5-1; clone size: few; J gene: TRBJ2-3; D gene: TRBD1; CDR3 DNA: TGCGCCAGCAGCTTGACAGGGGGAGGCACAGATACGCAGTATTTT; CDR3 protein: CASSLTGGGTDTQYF